This T cell receptor (beta chain) was retrieved from a study of cytomegalovirus exposure and HLA in healthy donors. The table lists this clone with a count of one. This PCR relied on a set of 60 Vbeta primers and 13 Jbeta primers. Measured with immunoSEQ multiplex PCR; TCRdb has only the in-frame clones, and not every one. The table shows approximately 150,000 clones, with over 75% occurring only once. V shed 6 bases, J shed 3 bases, and the junction held 10 bases outside the gene matches. CDR3 size: 15 residues. Germline assignment: CDR1 SNHLY and CDR2 FYNNEI. This chain links TRBV2 with TRBJ1-2, with 7 nucleotides matching TRBD1. This clonotype was sampled from a woman aged 25 to 39 in good health and CMV-seronegative. The sequenced material came from PBMCs. CDR3: CASSVETGIDYGYTF. CDR3 coding DNA: TGTGCCAGCAGCGTAGAGACAGGGATCGACTATGGCTACACCTTC. Based on the CDR3 plus reference TRBV2 and TRBJ1-2, the full variable domain is EPEVTQTPSHQVTQMGQEVILRCVPISNHLYFYWYRQILGQKVEFLVSFYNNEISEKSEIFDDQFSVERPDGSNFTLKIRSTKLEDSAMYFCASSVETGIDYGYTFGSGTRLTVV.